The rows below give T cell receptor beta chains drawn from one sample of a study of cytomegalovirus exposure and HLA in healthy donors. This table comes from immunoSEQ multiplex PCR, and its TCRdb copy is limited to in-frame clones, with some not included. The sample includes about 110,000 clones, roughly an eighth seen only once; the top ten take about 16%. Sequencing was done on a sample of PBMCs. The receptors stem from a man in his forties in good health and CMV-seropositive. CDR3s include the opening cysteine and the closing phenylalanine or tryptophan. A D gene is named only where the DNA matches it firmly. Clone size, where shown, is once, few, many, or a class for clones that have expanded.

v_gene	abundance	d_gene	j_gene	CDR3aa	CDR3nt
TRBV11-2	few	.	TRBJ1-4	CASSLGSRGGRGEKLFF	TGTGCCAGCAGCTTAGGGTCTAGGGGAGGAAGAGGCGAAAAACTGTTTTTT
TRBV2	few	TRBD2	TRBJ2-7	CATRTSGSTYEQYF	TGTGCCACCAGGACTAGCGGGAGTACCTACGAGCAGTACTTC
TRBV18	.	.	TRBJ1-4	CASSPGDPRQEGLFF	TGTGCCAGCTCACCTGGGGACCCTCGCCAGGAGGGACTGTTTTTT
TRBV7-6	few	.	TRBJ2-7	CASSLVDEATAYEQYF	TGTGCCAGCAGCTTGGTGGACGAGGCGACAGCCTACGAGCAGTACTTC
TRBV13	.	TRBD2	TRBJ2-1	CASSRILAEYNEQFF	TGTGCCAGCAGCCGAATACTAGCGGAATACAATGAGCAGTTCTTC
TRBV4-2	few	.	TRBJ2-3	CASSQDQRPRGDTQYF	TGTGCCAGCAGCCAAGACCAGCGGCCAAGGGGGGATACGCAGTATTTT
TRBV19	.	TRBD1	TRBJ2-1	CASSLTGGDILYNEQFF	TGTGCCAGTAGTCTGACAGGGGGCGATATCCTTTACAATGAGCAGTTCTTC
TRBV5-8	.	.	TRBJ2-1	CASSLEDRAYNEQFF	TGTGCCAGCAGCTTGGAGGACAGAGCCTACAATGAGCAGTTCTTC
TRBV6-5	.	.	TRBJ2-1	CASSYSSGRSYNEQFF	TGTGCCAGCAGTTACTCTAGCGGTAGGTCCTACAATGAGCAGTTCTTC
TRBV5-1	.	TRBD1	TRBJ2-3	CASSLTPGQGTDTQYF	TGCGCCAGCAGCTTAACTCCGGGACAGGGAACAGATACGCAGTATTTT
TRBV5-1	few	TRBD1	TRBJ2-3	CASSQGQSTSTDTQYF	TGCGCCAGCAGCCAGGGACAGTCCACTAGCACAGATACGCAGTATTTT
TRBV6-6	few	.	TRBJ2-2	CASSYGGSGTGELFF	TGTGCCAGCAGTTACGGGGGGAGTGGCACCGGGGAGCTGTTTTTT
TRBV10-3	few	.	TRBJ2-3	CAIRTGSSTQYF	TGTGCCATCCGAACAGGGAGTTCTACGCAGTATTTT
TRBV6-5	few	.	TRBJ1-2	CASSYSNRNYGYTF	TGTGCCAGCAGTTACTCGAACAGAAACTATGGCTACACCTTC
TRBV18	.	.	TRBJ2-5	CASSPGPGVGQETQYF	TGTGCCAGCTCACCAGGTCCGGGGGTTGGTCAAGAGACCCAGTACTTC
TRBV13	few	TRBD2	TRBJ2-1	CASTPPDMAGVWNEQFF	TGTGCCAGCACCCCGCCGGACATGGCGGGAGTGTGGAATGAGCAGTTCTTC
TRBV7-3	.	.	TRBJ2-3	CASRLTGTDTQYF	TGTGCCTCAAGACTAACGGGGACAGATACGCAGTATTTT
TRBV30	.	.	TRBJ2-4	CAWMGAWGSKNIQYF	TGTGCCTGGATGGGGGCATGGGGTTCCAAAAACATTCAGTACTTC
TRBV7-9	few	TRBD1	TRBJ2-5	CASSSTRDRAQETQYF	TGTGCCAGCAGCTCTACCCGGGACAGGGCCCAAGAGACCCAGTACTTC
TRBV6-1	few	TRBD1	TRBJ2-2	CASSRDRVTGELFF	TGTGCCAGCAGCCGGGACAGGGTGACCGGGGAGCTGTTTTTT
TRBV7-2	few	TRBD1	TRBJ1-4	CASSTRDREEKLFF	TGTGCCAGCAGCACCCGGGACAGGGAAGAAAAACTGTTTTTT
TRBV28	.	.	TRBJ2-3	CASRLAEVPYTQYF	TGTGCCAGCAGATTAGCGGAGGTGCCTTATACGCAGTATTTT
TRBV6-5	.	TRBD1	TRBJ2-1	CASRRTGFDEQFF	TGTGCCAGCAGGAGGACAGGGTTTGATGAGCAGTTCTTC
TRBV4-3	few	.	TRBJ2-5	CASSQVGGNTQETQYF	TGCGCCAGCAGCCAAGTAGGGGGTAATACTCAAGAGACCCAGTACTTC
TRBV6-5	.	.	TRBJ1-2	CASSYGGRDYGYTF	TGTGCCAGCAGTTACGGTGGCAGGGACTATGGCTACACCTTC
TRBV19	.	.	TRBJ2-2	CASSTSSGELFF	TGTGCCAGTAGTACCTCGAGCGGGGAGCTGTTTTTT
TRBV28	few	.	TRBJ1-2	CASSQPGGSYGYTF	TGTGCCAGCAGCCAACCCGGGGGGTCCTATGGCTACACCTTC
TRBV19	few	TRBD1	TRBJ1-2	CARRGGDRENYGYTF	TGTGCCAGAAGGGGGGGGGACAGGGAGAACTATGGCTACACCTTC
TRBV6-5	.	.	TRBJ2-7	CASKDRSFSYEQYF	TGTGCCAGCAAAGACAGGAGTTTTTCCTACGAGCAGTACTTC
TRBV6-1	few	TRBD2	TRBJ2-7	CASSVGLAGGRDEQYF	TGTGCCAGCAGTGTCGGACTAGCGGGAGGAAGGGACGAGCAGTACTTC
TRBV29-1	.	TRBD2	TRBJ2-1	CSVGLAGNNEQFF	TGCAGCGTCGGACTAGCGGGAAACAATGAGCAGTTCTTC
TRBV18	.	.	TRBJ2-1	CASSPPRGENEQFF	TGTGCCAGCTCACCACCCCGTGGAGAGAATGAGCAGTTCTTC
TRBV5-1	.	TRBD1	TRBJ2-3	CASSLAGTGDSDTQYF	TGCGCCAGCAGCTTGGCCGGGACAGGGGACTCCGATACGCAGTATTTT
TRBV12-5	few	TRBD1	TRBJ2-1	CASGPQGAGSYNEQFF	TGTGCTAGTGGTCCCCAGGGGGCAGGGTCCTACAATGAGCAGTTCTTC
TRBV5-1	few	TRBD1	TRBJ2-7	CASSLAHSRTGTGRYF	TGCGCCAGCAGCTTGGCCCACTCTCGGACAGGGACGGGGCGTTACTTC
TRBV28	.	.	TRBJ2-7	CASSSVKDSVTYEQYF	TGTGCCAGCAGTTCGGTAAAGGACAGTGTCACCTACGAGCAGTACTTC
TRBV7-2	.	.	TRBJ1-1	CASSLQVVDTEAFF	TGTGCCAGCAGCCTACAGGTGGTTGACACTGAAGCTTTCTTT
TRBV4-1	.	.	TRBJ2-2	CASSQLVFANTGELFF	TGCGCCAGCAGCCAATTAGTCTTCGCGAACACCGGGGAGCTGTTTTTT
TRBV5-1	.	.	TRBJ2-2	CASSLGDRRTGELFF	TGCGCCAGCAGCTTGGGGGATAGGAGGACCGGGGAGCTGTTTTTT
TRBV4-1	few	.	TRBJ1-4	CASSSNGGGSSNEKLFF	TGCGCCAGCAGCTCAAACGGGGGGGGATCTAGTAATGAAAAACTGTTTTTT
TRBV4-1	few	.	TRBJ2-3	CASSQDTDTTQYF	TGCGCCAGCAGCCAAGATACGGACACCACGCAGTATTTT
TRBV4-1	.	.	TRBJ1-2	CASSQDSAPGVGYTF	TGCGCCAGCAGCCAAGACTCGGCCCCGGGAGTCGGCTACACCTTC
TRBV19	.	.	TRBJ1-4	CASSPAGETNEKLFF	TGTGCCAGTAGTCCGGCAGGCGAAACTAATGAAAAACTGTTTTTT
TRBV9	few	.	TRBJ2-3	CASSVVAIADTQYF	TGTGCCAGCAGCGTAGTTGCGATCGCAGATACGCAGTATTTT
TRBV5-6	few	TRBD2	TRBJ2-7	CASSLGIAGHYEQYF	TGTGCCAGCAGCTTGGGAATAGCGGGCCACTACGAGCAGTACTTC
TRBV29-1	.	.	TRBJ2-7	CSVVSDSYEQYF	TGCAGCGTTGTGTCAGACTCCTACGAGCAGTACTTC
TRBV28	.	.	TRBJ2-7	CASSNEKAPGYEQYF	TGTGCCAGCAGTAACGAAAAGGCGCCGGGGTACGAGCAGTACTTC
TRBV5-6	few	.	TRBJ1-1	CASSFTLNTEAFF	TGTGCCAGCAGCTTTACGCTAAACACTGAAGCTTTCTTT
TRBV7-6	few	.	TRBJ1-5	CASSLASGLNQPQHF	TGTGCCAGCAGCTTAGCATCAGGACTCAATCAGCCCCAGCATTTT
TRBV4-1	.	TRBD1	TRBJ2-6	CASSQEKDRPSGANVLTF	TGCGCCAGCAGCCAAGAGAAGGACAGGCCATCTGGGGCCAACGTCCTGACTTTC
TRBV7-3	.	TRBD2	TRBJ2-5	CASSQGLAGGEGETQYF	TGTGCCAGCAGCCAGGGACTAGCGGGAGGTGAGGGGGAGACCCAGTACTTC
TRBV5-8	.	TRBD1	TRBJ1-1	CASNRPGQRSPEAFF	TGTGCCAGCAACCGTCCGGGACAGCGTTCGCCTGAAGCTTTCTTT
TRBV9	few	.	TRBJ2-1	CASSPGQNANNEQFF	TGTGCCAGCAGTCCCGGACAGAACGCGAACAATGAGCAGTTCTTC
TRBV10-2	few	TRBD2	TRBJ2-1	CASSDPAGVSYNEQFF	TGCGCCAGCAGTGACCCCGCGGGGGTGAGCTACAATGAGCAGTTCTTC